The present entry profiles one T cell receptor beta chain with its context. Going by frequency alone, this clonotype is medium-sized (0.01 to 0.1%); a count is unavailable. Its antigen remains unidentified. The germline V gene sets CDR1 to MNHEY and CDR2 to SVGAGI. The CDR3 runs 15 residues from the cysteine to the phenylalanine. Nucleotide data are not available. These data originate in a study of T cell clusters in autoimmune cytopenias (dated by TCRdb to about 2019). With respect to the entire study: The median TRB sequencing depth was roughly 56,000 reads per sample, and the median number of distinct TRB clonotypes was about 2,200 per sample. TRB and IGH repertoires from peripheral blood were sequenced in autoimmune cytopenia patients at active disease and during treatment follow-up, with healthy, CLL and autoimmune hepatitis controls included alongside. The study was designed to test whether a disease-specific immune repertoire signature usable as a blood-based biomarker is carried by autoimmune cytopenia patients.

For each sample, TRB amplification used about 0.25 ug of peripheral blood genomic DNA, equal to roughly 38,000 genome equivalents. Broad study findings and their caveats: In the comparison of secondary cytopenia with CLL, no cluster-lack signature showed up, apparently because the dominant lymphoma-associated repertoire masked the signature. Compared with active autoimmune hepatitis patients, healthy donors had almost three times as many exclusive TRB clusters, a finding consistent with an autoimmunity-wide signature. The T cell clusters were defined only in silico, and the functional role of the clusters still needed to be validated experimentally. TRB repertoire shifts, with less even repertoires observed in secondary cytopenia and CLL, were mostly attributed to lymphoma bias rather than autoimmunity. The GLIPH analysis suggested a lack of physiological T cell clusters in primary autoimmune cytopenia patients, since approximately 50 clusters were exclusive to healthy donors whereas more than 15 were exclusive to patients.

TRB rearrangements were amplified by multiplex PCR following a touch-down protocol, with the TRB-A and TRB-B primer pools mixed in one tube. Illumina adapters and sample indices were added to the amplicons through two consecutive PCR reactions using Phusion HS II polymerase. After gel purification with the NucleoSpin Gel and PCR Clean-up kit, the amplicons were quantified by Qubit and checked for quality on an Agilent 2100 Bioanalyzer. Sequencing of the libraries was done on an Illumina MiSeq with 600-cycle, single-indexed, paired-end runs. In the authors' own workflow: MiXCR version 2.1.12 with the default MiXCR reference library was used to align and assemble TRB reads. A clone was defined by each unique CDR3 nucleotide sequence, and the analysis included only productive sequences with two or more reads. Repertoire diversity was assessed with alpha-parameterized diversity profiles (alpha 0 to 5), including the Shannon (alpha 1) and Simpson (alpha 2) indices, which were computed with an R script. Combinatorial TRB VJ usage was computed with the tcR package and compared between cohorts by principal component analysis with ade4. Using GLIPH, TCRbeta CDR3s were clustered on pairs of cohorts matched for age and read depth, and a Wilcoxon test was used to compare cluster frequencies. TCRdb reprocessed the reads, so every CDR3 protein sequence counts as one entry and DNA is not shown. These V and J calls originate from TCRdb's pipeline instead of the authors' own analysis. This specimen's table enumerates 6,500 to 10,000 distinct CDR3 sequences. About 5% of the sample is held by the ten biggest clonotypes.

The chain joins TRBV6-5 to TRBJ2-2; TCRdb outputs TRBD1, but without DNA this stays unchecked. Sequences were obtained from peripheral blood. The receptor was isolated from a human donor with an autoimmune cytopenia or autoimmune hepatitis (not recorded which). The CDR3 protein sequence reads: CASSYQGQGTGELFF.